Sequencing of this T cell receptor beta chain was carried out in a study of cytomegalovirus exposure and HLA in healthy donors. Whole-study findings and limits: The study designated about 160 TCR beta chains cytomegalovirus-associated.

As regards this clone: What it binds is not known.

Data came from immunoSEQ multiplex PCR; TCRdb stores just in-frame clones and leaves some out. The top ten hold 4.9% of the sample, which has 100,000 to 150,000 clones, roughly 83% seen once. Sequences were obtained from PBMCs. The TCR sequence derives from a young man in good health and CMV-seronegative.

DNA for the CDR3: TGTGCCAGCAGCCAGGGATTGGTTAGCTATGGCTACACCTTC. It codes for CASSQGLVSYGYTF. V and J are TRBV7-9 and TRBJ1-2, with D maybe TRBD1 (5 bases). V was cut by 5 bases and J by 4 bases, with 14 bases left in between. Germline V CDR1 and CDR2: SEHNR, FQNEAQ (reference sequence). CDR3 size: 14 residues. Drawing the rest from reference TRBV7-9 and TRBJ1-2, the complete variable domain is DTGVSQNPRHKITKRGQNVTFRCDPISEHNRLYWYRQTLGQGPEFLTYFQNEAQLEKSRLLSDRFSAERPKGSFSTLEIQRTEQGDSAMYLCASSQGLVSYGYTFGSGTRLTVV.